The rows below give T cell receptor beta chains drawn from one sample of a study of early T cells in non-severe SARS-CoV-2 infection. TCRdb used MiXCR to reprocess the 5' RACE reads, holding one entry per CDR3 protein. The table shows roughly 80,000 distinct CDR3 sequences, with roughly a sixth occurring only once. The specimen sequenced was whole blood. The receptors originated from an adult who was a healthcare worker with PCR-confirmed SARS-CoV-2 infection or an uninfected control (not recorded which). Each CDR3 is given with its conserved first and last residue. The order of the fields is D gene, V gene, clone size, J gene, CDR3 protein, CDR3 DNA. D genes are given only for firm matches. Size is stated for part of the rows, as once, few or many counts, or as a class when the clone is expanded.

NA	TRBV25-1	once	TRBJ2-3	CASSRVSGATDTQYF	TGTGCCAGCAGTCGAGTAAGCGGAGCCACAGATACGCAGTATTTT
NA	TRBV28	NA	TRBJ1-5	CASTFSTGRKNQPQHF	TGTGCCAGCACTTTCTCGACAGGTCGAAAGAATCAGCCCCAGCATTTT
NA	TRBV19	NA	TRBJ2-1	CASSIAQNPYNEQFF	TGTGCCAGTAGTATAGCGCAGAACCCCTACAATGAGCAGTTCTTC
TRBD2	TRBV7-9	many	TRBJ2-1	CASSPRSGGTYNEQFF	TGTGCCAGCAGCCCCAGGTCCGGGGGGACCTACAATGAGCAGTTCTTC
TRBD1	TRBV4-1	NA	TRBJ1-2	CASSLHRDSQSYGYTF	TGCGCCAGCAGCCTGCACCGGGACAGCCAATCCTATGGCTACACCTTC
NA	TRBV7-9	few	TRBJ2-7	CASRSGGTGNSYEQYF	TGTGCCAGCAGATCCGGGGGGACAGGAAACTCCTACGAGCAGTACTTC
TRBD1	TRBV6-5	NA	TRBJ2-2	CASSYSGQANGELFF	TGTGCCAGCAGTTACTCGGGACAGGCCAACGGGGAGCTGTTTTTT
TRBD1	TRBV5-1	NA	TRBJ1-2	CASSPDRVSGYGYTF	TGCGCCAGCAGCCCCGACAGGGTCTCGGGATATGGCTACACCTTC
TRBD2	TRBV3-1	NA	TRBJ2-2	CASSQHSSGANTGELFF	TGTGCCAGCAGCCAGCACTCTAGCGGGGCGAACACCGGGGAGCTGTTTTTT
NA	TRBV10-3	few	TRBJ1-6	CAISGQINSPLHF	TGTGCCATCAGTGGACAGATAAATTCACCCCTCCACTTT
NA	TRBV29-1	NA	TRBJ2-2	CSVEDQTGELFF	TGCAGCGTTGAAGATCAGACCGGGGAGCTGTTTTTT
NA	TRBV19	few	TRBJ2-1	CASSGGVGGQDNEQFF	TGTGCCAGTAGTGGCGGCGTGGGCGGGCAGGACAATGAGCAGTTCTTC
TRBD2	TRBV5-1	NA	TRBJ2-5	CASSWGSLANEFRETQYF	TGCGCCAGCAGCTGGGGTTCACTAGCGAATGAGTTTCGAGAGACCCAGTACTTC
NA	TRBV12-3/TRBV12-4	few	TRBJ1-5	CASSLVGEKRQPQHF	TGTGCCAGCAGCCTCGTGGGGGAGAAGCGTCAGCCCCAGCATTTT
TRBD1	TRBV28	few	TRBJ1-5	CASRTGGQPQHF	TGTGCCAGCAGGACAGGGGGTCAGCCCCAGCATTTT
NA	TRBV5-1	NA	TRBJ1-3	CASFGMSNTIYF	TGCGCCAGCTTCGGGATGTCAAACACCATATATTTT
NA	TRBV4-2	many	TRBJ1-1	CASSQDIVLGTEAFF	TGTGCCAGCAGCCAAGATATTGTCCTAGGGACTGAAGCTTTCTTT
NA	TRBV30	few	TRBJ1-2	CAWKGDTLNYGYTF	TGTGCCTGGAAAGGGGACACCCTTAACTATGGCTACACCTTC
NA	TRBV7-9	NA	TRBJ1-3	CASSFTRGGTTIYF	TGTGCCAGCAGCTTCACCCGAGGGGGGACAACCATATATTTT
NA	TRBV23-1	NA	TRBJ1-2	CASSRTSHYGYTF	TGCGCCAGCAGTCGGACGAGTCACTATGGCTACACCTTC
TRBD1	TRBV29-1	few	TRBJ2-2	CSVRTGTNTGELFF	TGCAGCGTGAGGACAGGGACGAACACCGGGGAGCTGTTTTTT
NA	TRBV28	once	TRBJ2-7	CASSLFGLKGPYEQYF	TGTGCCAGCAGTTTATTCGGGCTAAAGGGTCCCTACGAGCAGTACTTC
TRBD1	TRBV29-1	few	TRBJ2-4	CSAQGNKNIQYF	TGCAGCGCACAGGGGAACAAAAACATTCAGTACTTC
NA	TRBV27	NA	TRBJ1-1	CASSLSRTGRAFF	TGTGCCAGCAGTTTATCGAGAACAGGGAGAGCTTTCTTT
NA	TRBV12-1	NA	TRBJ2-7	CASNPQLAASYEQYF	TGTGCCAGCAATCCCCAACTAGCGGCGTCCTACGAGCAGTACTTC
NA	TRBV2	NA	TRBJ1-2	CASSGSSGTTGYTF	TGTGCCAGCAGTGGAAGTTCGGGGACTACTGGCTACACCTTC
NA	TRBV9	few	TRBJ2-7	CASSVEWDYEQYF	TGTGCCAGCAGCGTAGAATGGGACTACGAGCAGTACTTC
NA	TRBV21-1	NA	TRBJ1-5	CASSRDRGHSNQPQHF	TGTGCCAGCAGCCGCGACAGGGGGCATAGCAATCAGCCCCAGCATTTT
TRBD1	TRBV7-2	few	TRBJ2-5	CASSPRRTGVEGETQYF	TGTGCCAGCAGCCCCCGACGGACAGGGGTCGAGGGGGAGACCCAGTACTTC
TRBD2	TRBV7-3	few	TRBJ2-5	CASSLTPLATETQYF	TGTGCCAGCAGCTTAACCCCACTAGCGACTGAGACCCAGTACTTC
NA	TRBV4-1	many	TRBJ2-1	CASSHDRTASSYNEQFF	TGCGCCAGCAGCCACGACAGGACAGCTAGCTCCTACAATGAGCAGTTCTTC
TRBD2	TRBV7-9	many	TRBJ2-1	CASSLGAGVGNEQFF	TGTGCCAGCAGCTTAGGAGCGGGAGTCGGGAATGAGCAGTTCTTC
TRBD2	TRBV3-1	NA	TRBJ2-3	CASSAHPGLAGAYTDTQYF	TGTGCCAGCAGCGCGCACCCGGGACTAGCGGGGGCCTACACAGATACGCAGTATTTT
NA	TRBV7-9	NA	TRBJ1-6	CASSLEDSHSPLHF	TGTGCCAGCAGCCTCGAGGACAGCCATTCACCCCTCCACTTT
TRBD2	TRBV28	NA	TRBJ2-5	CASTPRLAGGGETQYF	TGTGCCAGCACGCCCCGTCTAGCGGGAGGAGGGGAGACCCAGTACTTC
NA	TRBV4-1	few	TRBJ1-1	CASSQEPGTLNTEAFF	TGCGCCAGCAGCCAAGAACCAGGGACCCTGAACACTGAAGCTTTCTTT
NA	TRBV5-4	many	TRBJ2-2	CASSSLHSTGELFF	TGTGCCAGCAGCTCACTTCATAGCACCGGGGAGCTGTTTTTT
NA	TRBV29-1	NA	TRBJ1-3	CSVEGGNTIYF	TGCAGCGTTGAGGGGGGAAACACCATATATTTT
NA	TRBV6-6	few	TRBJ2-2	CASSYSGYTGELFF	TGTGCCAGCAGTTACTCTGGATACACCGGGGAGCTGTTTTTT
NA	TRBV18	few	TRBJ2-5	CASSPPVGRQETQYF	TGTGCCAGCTCACCACCAGTTGGGAGACAAGAGACCCAGTACTTC
NA	TRBV28	many	TRBJ1-6	CASSHVVNSPLHF	TGTGCCAGCAGCCACGTAGTTAATTCACCCCTCCACTTT
NA	TRBV10-3	few	TRBJ1-5	CAISPDRSNQPQHF	TGTGCCATCAGCCCCGACAGGAGCAATCAGCCCCAGCATTTT
TRBD1	TRBV20-1	many	TRBJ2-7	CSASQGVVSYEQYF	TGCAGTGCTTCCCAGGGGGTGGTGTCCTACGAGCAGTACTTC
TRBD2	TRBV25-1	NA	TRBJ2-1	CASSDRASGSENEQFF	TGTGCCAGCAGTGATAGAGCGAGCGGGAGCGAAAATGAGCAGTTCTTC
TRBD2	TRBV6-2/TRBV6-3	many	TRBJ2-3	CASSEPSGPTDTQYF	TGTGCCAGCAGTGAACCTAGCGGGCCCACAGATACGCAGTATTTT
NA	TRBV9	many	TRBJ1-2	CASSAGLMGYGYTF	TGTGCCAGCAGCGCAGGCCTAATGGGCTATGGCTACACCTTC
TRBD2	TRBV12-3/TRBV12-4	NA	TRBJ2-7	CASSFRGGPYEQYF	TGTGCCAGCAGTTTTCGGGGGGGGCCCTACGAGCAGTACTTC